The 28 T cell receptor beta chains listed next were all sequenced from one sample in a study of cytomegalovirus exposure and HLA in healthy donors. Profiling relied on immunoSEQ multiplex PCR, and the TCRdb table lists in-frame clones only, not all of them. The table has 180,000 or so clones, about 79% seen once. The sequenced sample was PBMCs. The source is a woman under 40 in good health and CMV-seropositive.

The chain has TRBV4-1 and TRBJ1-2; D is ambiguous. V lost 4 bases and J 0 bases, leaving 12 bases between the germline ends. The V gene's germline CDR1 is MGHRA and CDR2 YSYEKL. The CDR3 sequence is 15 residues long. This CDR3 reads CASSLFEISNYGYTF. The CDR3 region has the DNA TGCGCCAGCAGCCTCTTCGAGATTTCTAACTATGGCTACACCTTC.

The table lists this clone with a few counts. V is TRBV27 and J is TRBJ1-2; D is perhaps TRBD1 (5 bases). V dropped 8 bases and J dropped 4 bases, with 8 bases sitting between them. The germline V gene has CDR1 MNHEY and CDR2 SMNVEV (reference sequence). The CDR3 has 11 amino acids. Here the CDR3 DNA reads TGTGCCAGCCGGGGGGTCTATGGCTACACCTTC. Its protein product is CASRGVYGYTF.

The CDR3 bases are TGTGCCTGGAGTCCGGACAGTTTGAACACTGAAGCTTTCTTT. Translation: CAWSPDSLNTEAFF. V and J are TRBV30 and TRBJ1-1, with D possibly matching TRBD1 (6 bases). The germline gives CDR1 GTSNPN, CDR2 SVGIG (reference sequence). V was trimmed by 2 bases and J by 0 bases, leaving 10 bases between them. There are 14 residues in the CDR3.

This chain connects TRBV6-6 to TRBJ1-1; no clear D. V lost 0 bases and J lost 0, with 8 bases in between. This CDR3 has 15 residues. Germline values: CDR1 MNHNY, CDR2 SVGAGI (reference sequence). The CDR3 region has the DNA TGTGCCAGCAGTTACTCGAAGAGTATGAACACTGAAGCTTTCTTT. It specifies CASSYSKSMNTEAFF.

V and J are TRBV2 and TRBJ2-7, with TRBD1 identical over 7 bases. The CDR3 consists of 14 residues. Germline trimming cut 6 bases from V and 3 bases from J; bases unmatched to any gene: 8. Germline CDR1 and CDR2: SNHLY and FYNNEI. DNA of the CDR3: TGTGCCAGCAGACAGGGACAGAATTACTACGAGCAGTACTTC. This translates into CASRQGQNYYEQYF.

The table lists this clone with a count of one. This chain joins TRBV5-1 and TRBJ2-1, with 13 bases lining up with TRBD2. Germline assignment: CDR1 SGHRS and CDR2 YFSETQ. The J segment lost 2 bases and the V segment lost 0 bases, leaving 2 bases of the junction unmatched. This CDR3 has 17 amino acids. The CDR3 spells CASSLVLAGGTYNEQFF. DNA for the CDR3: TGCGCCAGCAGCTTGGTACTAGCGGGAGGGACCTACAATGAGCAGTTCTTC.

The genes are TRBV29-1 and TRBJ2-1, with 8 bases identical to TRBD1. The CDR3 totals 13 residues. Germline lookup yields CDR1 SQVTM and CDR2 ANQGSEA. The J segment lost 0 bases and the V segment lost 7 bases, leaving 2 bases of the junction unmatched. The CDR3 here is CSGDRGSYNEQFF. The CDR3, as DNA: TGCAGCGGCGACAGGGGCTCCTACAATGAGCAGTTCTTC.

The rearrangement uses TRBV10-3 and TRBJ2-7; a possible D gene is TRBD2 (5 bases). CDR1 and CDR2 (germline): ENHRY, SYGVKD. Trimming cost V 0 bases and J 9 bases, with 12 bases left between them. The CDR3 consists of 13 residues. CDR3 in DNA: TGTGCCATCAGTGAGTCGGGAGTCTGGTGGCAGTACTTC. Translated, it gives CAISESGVWWQYF.

The chain uses TRBV5-4 and TRBJ2-2; 7 bases agree with TRBD2. The CDR3 spans 14 residues. With V trimmed by 4 bases and J by 4 bases, 4 bases remained unmatched. The germline gives CDR1 SGHNT, CDR2 YYREEE (reference sequence). In nucleotides, the CDR3 is TGTGCCAGCAGCCTCCGGGAGGCCACCGGGGAGCTGTTTTTT. Translating it yields CASSLREATGELFF. The entire variable domain, with the rest obtained from reference TRBV5-4 and TRBJ2-2, is as follows: ETGVTQSPTHLIKTRGQQVTLRCSSQSGHNTVSWYQQALGQGPQFIFQYYREEENGRGNFPPRFSGLQFPNYSSELNVNALELDDSALYLCASSLREATGELFFGEGSRLTVL.

The chain is built from TRBV5-1 and TRBJ2-1, with a possible D match to TRBD1 (6 bases). Trimming cost V 7 bases and J 2 bases, with 16 bases left between them. Germline CDR1 SGHRS, CDR2 YFSETQ. The CDR3 spans 15 residues. CDR3 residues: CASHEGTPPYNEQFF. The CDR3 nucleotides read TGCGCCAGCCACGAGGGGACACCCCCCTACAATGAGCAGTTCTTC.

The CDR3 sequence is CASKGLAGTYNEQFF. Written as DNA, the CDR3 is TGTGCCAGTAAGGGACTAGCGGGCACCTACAATGAGCAGTTCTTC. This chain joins TRBV19 and TRBJ2-1; the match to TRBD2 covers 12 bases. The CDR3 covers 15 residues. Germline CDR1 is LNHDA and CDR2 is SQIVND (reference sequence). With V trimmed by 7 bases and J by 2 bases, 3 bases remained unmatched.

Remarks on this clone: The same CDR3 is also encoded by other DNA sequences in this sample. The chain links TRBV9 to TRBJ2-3, with a possible D match to TRBD1 (6 bases). Germline V CDR1 and CDR2: SGDLS, YYNGEE. V was trimmed by 1 base and J by 4 bases, leaving 7 bases between them. This CDR3 has 13 amino acids. The CDR3 region has the DNA TGTGCCAGCAGCGTACCAGGGGCAGATACGCAGTATTTT. It encodes CASSVPGADTQYF.

The chain has TRBV10-3 and TRBJ1-5; D perhaps matches TRBD1 (6 bases). This CDR3 has 16 residues. The germline V gene has CDR1 ENHRY and CDR2 SYGVKD. The ends were cut back, 0 bases at V and 5 bases at J, with 14 bases in the middle. The CDR3: CAISESLQGRDQPQHF. CDR3 nucleotide sequence: TGTGCCATCAGTGAGTCGCTACAGGGAAGGGATCAGCCCCAGCATTTT.

The chain employs TRBV6-1 and TRBJ1-3; 8 bases line up with TRBD1. With 3 bases clipped from V and 4 bases from J, the junction kept 8 bases outside the gene matches. The CDR3 contains 16 residues. Per the germline V gene, CDR1 is MNHNS and CDR2 is SASEGT. CDR3: CASSDRGQGIGNTIYF. The CDR3 DNA reads as TGTGCCAGCAGTGACAGGGGGCAAGGTATCGGAAACACCATATATTTT.

This rearrangement joins TRBV6-6 to TRBJ1-4; 9 bases align to TRBD1. Germline assignment: CDR1 MNHNY and CDR2 SVGAGI (reference sequence). There are 13 residues in the CDR3. V was clipped by 8 bases and J by 8 bases; unmatched bases: 6. The CDR3 DNA reads as TGTGCCAGCTGTACAGGGGGCAACGAAAAACTGTTTTTT. Translating gives CASCTGGNEKLFF.

This chain connects TRBV29-1 to TRBJ2-2; D might be TRBD1 (6 bases). Trimming cost V 6 bases and J 6 bases, with 11 bases left between them. The CDR3 is 12 residues long. Germline assignment: CDR1 SQVTM and CDR2 ANQGSEA. In DNA form, the CDR3 reads TGCAGCGTGGCAGGGGTACCCGGGGAGCTGTTTTTT. Encoded protein: CSVAGVPGELFF.

This clone occurred a few times. The chain carries TRBV30 and TRBJ1-1, with TRBD1 matching over 7 bases. Germline-derived CDR1 and CDR2 are GTSNPN and SVGIG (reference sequence). V shed 4 bases and J 2 bases; nucleotides not matched to a gene: 10. The CDR3 sequence is 15 residues long. The CDR3 DNA follows: TGTGCCTGGACCCCTCCAGGGACAGCTAACACTGAAGCTTTCTTT. It is translated as CAWTPPGTANTEAFF.

This chain connects TRBV5-1 to TRBJ2-2, with TRBD1 as a possible D gene (5 bases). Trimming removed 4 bases at V and 4 bases at J, with 17 bases between. This CDR3 has 16 amino acids. CDR1 and CDR2 from the germline V gene are SGHRS and YFSETQ. The CDR3 DNA is TGCGCCAGCAGCCCCCAACCGACAGTCGCCACCGGGGAGCTGTTTTTT. It codes for CASSPQPTVATGELFF. The full variable domain, completed using reference TRBV5-1 and TRBJ2-2, is KAGVTQTPRYLIKTRGQQVTLSCSPISGHRSVSWYQQTPGQGLQFLFEYFSETQRNKGNFPGRFSGRQFSNSRSEMNVSTLELGDSALYLCASSPQPTVATGELFFGEGSRLTVL.

This chain joins TRBV29-1 and TRBJ1-1; TRBD1 might be the D (5 bases). V was cut by 3 bases and J by 11 bases, with 19 bases left in between. This CDR3 is 13 amino acids long. Germline V gene sequence: CDR1 SQVTM, CDR2 ANQGSEA. This CDR3 is CSVDREGRGSAFF. CDR3 DNA sequence: TGCAGCGTTGATAGGGAGGGGCGCGGGTCGGCTTTCTTT.

The chain uses TRBV11-2 and TRBJ2-1; 12 bases align to TRBD2. The CDR3 extends over 17 amino acids. The junction had 10 bases not matched to a gene; V was cut back by 4 bases and J by 6 bases. Germline CDR1 is SGHAT and CDR2 is FQNNGV. CDR3 residues: CASSSHPGTSGFNEQFF. CDR3 nucleotides: TGTGCCAGCAGCTCCCACCCCGGGACTAGCGGGTTCAATGAGCAGTTCTTC.

J is TRBJ1-5 and V is TRBV6-1; D not certain. CDR3 length: 13 amino acids. Trimming took off 2 bases at V and 6 bases at J, with 8 bases between the two ends. Germline CDR1 and CDR2: MNHNS and SASEGT. Here the CDR3 reads CASSEYESQPQHF. The CDR3 bases are TGTGCCAGCAGTGAATATGAGAGTCAGCCCCAGCATTTT.

The chain combines TRBV6-5 with TRBJ1-1; D unresolved. Germline-derived CDR1 and CDR2 are MNHEY and SVGAGI. The CDR3 sequence is 15 residues long. V shed 4 bases and J shed 3 bases, with 15 bases lying between them. CDR3: CASSSRRRVHTEAFF. In DNA form, the CDR3 reads TGTGCCAGCAGTTCAAGAAGGAGGGTTCACACTGAAGCTTTCTTT.

The chain has TRBV5-6 and TRBJ1-5, with D possibly being TRBD1 (6 bases). V shed 4 bases and J shed 5 bases, with 13 bases lying between them. The CDR3 loop spans 14 amino acids. Per germline, CDR1 SGHDT and CDR2 YYEEEE. The CDR3 DNA reads as TGTGCCAGCAGCCGCCACAGGGTTGATCAGCCCCAGCATTTT. Amino acid sequence: CASSRHRVDQPQHF.

This clone was counted only a few times. Different DNA sequences within this sample yield the same CDR3. The chain couples TRBV6-6 to TRBJ1-2, with a weak D call TRBD1 (6 bases). V lost 5 bases to trimming and J lost 2 bases, with 9 bases between them. Germline assignment: CDR1 MNHNY and CDR2 SVGAGI (reference sequence). The CDR3 is 13 amino acids. In DNA form, the CDR3 reads TGTGCCAGCAGTCCAGGGGTAAACTATGGCTACACCTTC. This encodes CASSPGVNYGYTF.

The chain couples TRBV19 to TRBJ2-2; 7 nucleotides align to TRBD2. Germline lookup yields CDR1 LNHDA and CDR2 SQIVND (reference sequence). This CDR3 has 16 amino acids. Trimming removed 7 bases from V and 5 bases from J; junction bases left unmatched: 13. Here the CDR3 reads CASTILAGEETGELFF. CDR3 in DNA: TGTGCCAGTACCATCCTTGCGGGAGAGGAGACCGGGGAGCTGTTTTTT. Together with reference TRBV19 and TRBJ2-2, the CDR3 gives the full variable domain: DGGITQSPKYLFRKEGQNVTLSCEQNLNHDAMYWYRQDPGQGLRLIYYSQIVNDFQKGDIAEGYSVSREKKESFPLTVTSAQKNPTAFYLCASTILAGEETGELFFGEGSRLTVL.

The chain employs TRBV2 and TRBJ1-1; possible D gene TRBD1, 5 bases. Germline CDR1 SNHLY, CDR2 FYNNEI. The V end was cut by 6 bases, the J end by 0 bases, with 11 bases between. This CDR3 contains 14 residues. CDR3 sequence: CASRTENLNTEAFF. The CDR3 DNA sequence: TGTGCCAGCAGGACAGAGAATTTGAACACTGAAGCTTTCTTT. The full variable domain, completed using reference TRBV2 and TRBJ1-1, is EPEVTQTPSHQVTQMGQEVILRCVPISNHLYFYWYRQILGQKVEFLVSFYNNEISEKSEIFDDQFSVERPDGSNFTLKIRSTKLEDSAMYFCASRTENLNTEAFFGQGTRLTVV.

This clone occurred a few times. This rearrangement joins TRBV7-9 to TRBJ2-7; weak D call: TRBD2 (5 bases). This CDR3 comprises 19 residues. Germline V gene sequence: CDR1 SEHNR, CDR2 FQNEAQ (reference sequence). Trimming pared 4 bases from V and 3 bases from J, leaving 28 bases between. CDR3 nucleotides: TGTGCCAGCAGCTCGATTACCTTTACCGGGCCCAAGAGGGTCTACGAGCAGTACTTC. Its translation is CASSSITFTGPKRVYEQYF.

Note on this clone: One end of the junction varies from germline; a read error may be responsible. The chain is built from TRBV7-7 and TRBJ2-7, with 8 bases aligning to TRBD2. Germline CDR1 reads SSHAT; CDR2 reads FNYEAQ (reference sequence). The CDR3 spans 13 residues. CDR3 nucleotide sequence: TGTGCTAGCAGCGGGGGCTGGGGGGGCGAGCAGTACTTC. Its protein is CASSGGWGGEQYF.